Below, 9 T cell receptor beta chains from the same sample are listed, as sequenced in a study of radiotherapy plus CTLA-4 blockade in lung cancer. Clones were sequenced by immunoSEQ multiplex PCR, and TCRdb holds only the in-frame ones, with some missing. The data hold 39,000 or so clones, with around 79% observed a single time. The sequencing here drew on peripheral blood, taken from a patient treated with radiotherapy plus ipilimumab. The receptors here all came from a human donor with non-small cell lung cancer who had stable disease on radiotherapy plus ipilimumab.

The chain recombines TRBV7-6 with TRBJ1-1; no definite D call. Between the trimmed V and J ends, which lost 2 bases and 0 bases, there was a span of 10 bases. CDR1 and CDR2 (germline): SGHVS, FNYEAQ. This CDR3 spans 15 amino acids. CDR3 DNA sequence: TGTGCCAGCAGCTTAATTCCAGACATGAACACTGAAGCTTTCTTT. This codes for CASSLIPDMNTEAFF.

The chain is built from TRBV6-5 and TRBJ1-1; D is possibly TRBD1 (6 bases). V dropped 5 bases and J dropped 4 bases, with 11 bases sitting between them. The CDR3 is 13 amino acids. Per the germline V gene, CDR1 is MNHEY and CDR2 is SVGAGI. Written as DNA, the CDR3 is TGTGCCAGCAGTCCAGGGGTGTTCACTGAAGCTTTCTTT. The encoded protein is CASSPGVFTEAFF.

The chain recombines TRBV19 with TRBJ1-5; TRBD1 matches at 7 bases. Per the germline V gene, CDR1 is LNHDA and CDR2 is SQIVND (reference sequence). Trimming took 9 bases from V and 4 from J; bases not matched to a gene: 6. CDR3 size: 13 residues. CDR3: CASTGAWNQPQHF. CDR3 nucleotide sequence: TGTGCCAGCACAGGGGCTTGGAATCAGCCCCAGCATTTT.

CDR3 sequence: CASSYGLAGELFF. The DNA for the CDR3 is TGTGCCAGCAGTTATGGACTAGCCGGGGAGCTGTTTTTT. The chain employs TRBV6-6 and TRBJ2-2; TRBD2 aligns across 7 bases. Unmatched junction bases numbered 1, after V lost 3 bases and J lost 6 bases. Germline-derived CDR1 and CDR2 are MNHNY and SVGAGI (reference sequence). The CDR3 has 13 residues.

The V and J genes are TRBV7-2 and TRBJ2-2; D may match TRBD1 or TRBD2 (5 bases each). The germline CDR1 and CDR2 sequences are SGHTA and FQGNSA. The V end was cut by 1 base, the J end by 7 bases, with 13 bases between. There are 15 residues in the CDR3. Written as DNA, the CDR3 is TGTGCCAGCAGCTTAGTAGAGGGGTTGGGCGGGGAGCTGTTTTTT. It specifies CASSLVEGLGGELFF.

V and J are TRBV4-2 and TRBJ2-3; the match to TRBD2 covers 8 bases. The germline gives CDR1 LGHNA, CDR2 YNFKEQ. The CDR3 loop spans 16 amino acids. Trimming took 1 base from V and 3 from J; bases not matched to a gene: 6. The CDR3 reads CASSQAGGGGTDTQYF. CDR3 coding DNA: TGTGCCAGCAGCCAAGCGGGGGGCGGGGGGACAGATACGCAGTATTTT.

In its sample, this clone was seen once. The chain joins TRBV5-1 to TRBJ2-6, with D unclear. The CDR3 loop spans 15 amino acids. The germline V gene encodes CDR1 SGHRS and CDR2 YFSETQ. Trimming cost V 5 bases and J 0 bases, with 9 bases left between them. The CDR3 nucleotides read TGCGCCAGCAGGGACGGAACCTCTGGGGCCAACGTCCTGACTTTC. Its translation: CASRDGTSGANVLTF.

This clone was recorded once. This rearrangement joins TRBV6-6 to TRBJ1-5; TRBD1 aligns across 8 bases. There are 14 residues in the CDR3. V lost 4 bases, J lost 7 bases, and 6 bases stayed unmatched. CDR1 MNHNY and CDR2 SVGAGI come from the germline V gene (reference sequence). The CDR3 sequence: CASSSGQGSQPQHF. Here the CDR3 DNA reads TGTGCCAGCAGTTCCGGACAGGGTTCGCAGCCCCAGCATTTT.

Note on this clone: Other DNA sequences of this sample code for an identical CDR3. This chain links TRBV18 with TRBJ1-6; D is undetermined. V lost 3 bases and J 5 bases, leaving 11 bases between the germline ends. The CDR3 consists of 15 residues. Germline V gene sequence: CDR1 KGHSH, CDR2 LQKENI. The CDR3 DNA reads as TGTGCCAGCTCACCCGAGGCAGCGAATAATTCACCCCTCCACTTT. This translates into CASSPEAANNSPLHF.